These T cell receptor beta chains were read from a single sample in a study of shared clonotypes between healthy human individuals. Repertoires were generated with immunoSEQ multiplex PCR, while TCRdb's copy carries only in-frame clones and drops some. The table includes about half a million clones, roughly 80% detected once. Material: PBMCs. Every receptor here comes from a woman aged 40 to 49 in good health. Some clones in this sample may be carry-over from other donors' samples. Both conserved end residues are part of each CDR3. A D gene is named only where the DNA matches it firmly. The size entry is marked missing in some rows and otherwise reads once, few, many or a size class.

D gene,J gene,clone size,V gene,CDR3 protein,CDR3 DNA
TRBD2,TRBJ2-7,-,TRBV19,CASSGTSNYEQYF,TGTGCCAGTAGCGGGACTAGTAACTACGAGCAGTACTTC
TRBD2,TRBJ2-1,-,TRBV10-3,CAIKTSGSSYNEQFF,TGTGCCATCAAGACTAGCGGGAGCTCCTACAATGAGCAGTTCTTC
TRBD2,TRBJ2-7,-,TRBV13,CASSLGELAGGYEQYF,TGTGCCAGCAGCTTAGGCGAGCTAGCGGGAGGATACGAGCAGTACTTC
TRBD1,TRBJ1-3,-,TRBV9,CASSVGTGSSGNTIYF,TGTGCCAGCAGCGTAGGGACAGGGAGCTCTGGAAACACCATATATTTT
-,TRBJ2-7,-,TRBV11-2,CASSLWASSYEQYF,TGTGCCAGCAGCTTATGGGCGTCCTCCTACGAGCAGTACTTC
TRBD2,TRBJ2-1,-,TRBV10-3,CAISPGSGSPGNNEQFF,TGTGCCATCAGTCCTGGTAGCGGGAGTCCCGGAAACAATGAGCAGTTCTTC
-,TRBJ2-3,-,TRBV5-1,CASSGSGYPTDTQYF,TGCGCCAGCAGTGGCAGCGGGTACCCCACAGATACGCAGTATTTT
-,TRBJ2-6,-,TRBV11-3,CASSHRSGANVLTF,TGTGCCAGCAGCCATCGTTCTGGGGCCAACGTCCTGACTTTC
TRBD2,TRBJ2-1,-,TRBV6-6,CASRPQTREGNEQFF,TGTGCCAGCAGACCTCAAACCCGGGAGGGCAATGAGCAGTTCTTC
TRBD2,TRBJ2-3,-,TRBV4-2,CASSQERATSPLSTDTQYF,TGTGCCAGCAGCCAAGAGCGGGCGACTAGCCCCTTGAGCACAGATACGCAGTATTTT
-,TRBJ2-3,-,TRBV5-5,CASSISGILGDTQYF,TGTGCCAGCAGCATATCCGGGATACTTGGGGATACGCAGTATTTT
-,TRBJ2-3,-,TRBV4-2,CASSPWGSAGSTDTQYF,TGTGCCAGCAGCCCATGGGGTAGTGCGGGAAGCACAGATACGCAGTATTTT
-,TRBJ2-5,-,TRBV7-9,CASSHNQNRPGERETQYF,TGTGCCAGCAGCCACAACCAAAATAGGCCCGGGGAGCGAGAGACCCAGTACTTC
-,TRBJ1-1,-,TRBV27,CASGRGIDTEAFF,TGTGCCAGCGGTCGGGGGATCGACACTGAAGCTTTCTTT
-,TRBJ2-7,-,TRBV20-1,CSVVGYREQYF,TGCAGTGTTGTAGGATACAGGGAGCAGTACTTC
-,TRBJ1-2,many,TRBV6-1,CASSEVRGVGYTF,TGTGCCAGCAGTGAAGTCAGAGGGGTTGGCTACACCTTC
-,TRBJ1-1,-,TRBV28,CASSFPGNTEAFF,TGTGCCAGCAGTTTTCCTGGGAACACTGAAGCTTTCTTT
-,TRBJ1-3,-,TRBV4-2,CASSQDEGVGNTIYF,TGTGCCAGCAGCCAAGATGAGGGGGTTGGAAACACCATATATTTT
-,TRBJ1-5,-,TRBV2,CASSEARARVRGQPQHF,TGTGCCAGCAGTGAAGCCAGGGCCAGGGTGAGGGGGCAGCCCCAGCATTTT
-,TRBJ2-3,few,TRBV30,CAWSTHPGGGSDTQYF,TGTGCCTGGAGTACCCATCCAGGGGGGGGGTCAGATACGCAGTATTTT
-,TRBJ1-2,once,TRBV5-1,CASSLDINYGYTF,TGCGCCAGCAGCCTGGACATAAACTATGGCTACACCTTC
TRBD1,TRBJ1-2,-,TRBV9,CASSVGDRGGYTF,TGTGCCAGCAGCGTAGGGGACAGGGGTGGCTACACCTTC
-,TRBJ2-2,-,TRBV11-3,CASSSYGELFF,TGTGCCAGCAGCTCTTACGGGGAGCTGTTTTTT
TRBD2,TRBJ2-1,-,TRBV25-1,CASSEYGGESGTDEQFF,TGTGCCAGCAGTGAATACGGGGGAGAAAGCGGGACGGATGAGCAGTTCTTC
TRBD2,TRBJ2-7,many,TRBV6-5,CASSSLAGGQDEQYF,TGTGCCAGCAGTTCCCTAGCGGGAGGGCAGGACGAGCAGTACTTC
-,TRBJ2-7,once,TRBV11-2,CASSPTGIEQYF,TGTGCCAGCAGCCCGACAGGTATCGAGCAGTACTTC
-,TRBJ2-1,-,TRBV7-2,CASRPGTNSYNEQFF,TGTGCCAGCAGACCCGGGACCAACTCCTACAATGAGCAGTTCTTC
-,TRBJ2-7,-,TRBV25-1,CASSRQAAYEQYF,TGTGCCAGCAGCAGACAGGCGGCCTACGAGCAGTACTTC
-,TRBJ1-5,few,TRBV4-2,CASSLSESLGSNQPQHF,TGTGCCAGCAGCCTGTCGGAGTCTCTTGGTAGCAATCAGCCCCAGCATTTT
TRBD1,TRBJ2-7,-,TRBV18,CASSPGQGENYEQYF,TGTGCCAGCTCACCAGGACAGGGGGAGAACTACGAGCAGTACTTC
TRBD2,TRBJ2-3,-,TRBV5-4,CASSFGGQAIAGGNTDTQYF,TGTGCCAGCAGCTTTGGGGGCCAGGCCATAGCGGGAGGGAACACAGATACGCAGTATTTT
TRBD1,TRBJ2-1,few,TRBV7-9,CASSAPRTGGHEQFF,TGTGCCAGCAGCGCCCCCCGGACAGGGGGTCATGAGCAGTTCTTC
TRBD1,TRBJ1-2,-,TRBV5-4,CASSPLQGAYYTF,TGTGCCAGCAGCCCACTACAGGGGGCGTACTACACCTTC
-,TRBJ2-1,-,TRBV2,CASSELRTVGEGQFF,TGTGCCAGCAGTGAACTTCGGACAGTAGGGGAAGGGCAGTTCTTC